The 10 T cell receptor beta chains in this list originate from one sample, sequenced in a study of T cell changes during pregnancy in multiple sclerosis. The assay was immunoSEQ multiplex PCR, and TCRdb's table has in-frame clones only and misses some. The sample lists 35,000 to 55,000 clones, 88% occurring once. The input for sequencing was CD8+ T cells from peripheral blood mononuclear cells, taken after pregnancy. The receptors were gathered from a female donor in good health, enrolled as a control in a pregnancy study.

This chain connects TRBV4-3 to TRBJ2-3; 14 nucleotides agree with TRBD2. The CDR3 is 17 amino acids. CDR1 is LGHNA and CDR2 is YSLEER in the germline V gene. With 1 base clipped from V and 3 bases from J, the junction kept 3 bases outside the gene matches. CDR3 nucleotide sequence: TGCGCCAGCAGCCAAGGACTAGCGGGGGGGCGAACAGATACGCAGTATTTT. Encoded protein: CASSQGLAGGRTDTQYF.

The V call is TRBV7-9, the J call TRBJ1-1; 7 bases are a match to TRBD1. The CDR3 covers 17 residues. V was clipped by 3 bases and J by 0 bases; unmatched bases: 10. The germline gives CDR1 SEHNR, CDR2 FQNEAQ (reference sequence). The CDR3 DNA is TGTGCCAGCAGCTTCCCAGGACAGGCCCTCATGAACACTGAAGCTTTCTTT. Amino acids: CASSFPGQALMNTEAFF.

The J gene is TRBJ2-3, the V gene TRBV19; D possibly corresponds to TRBD1 (6 bases). Germline assignment: CDR1 LNHDA and CDR2 SQIVND (reference sequence). The CDR3 totals 15 residues. Trimming pared 1 base from V and 2 bases from J, leaving 10 bases between. In DNA, the CDR3 is TGTGCCAGTAGTATAGCTGACAGGACCACAGATACGCAGTATTTT. Translated: CASSIADRTTDTQYF.

This clone was counted only a few times. J is TRBJ1-6 and V is TRBV7-9; no definite D call. The CDR3 covers 13 residues. Deletions cut 7 bases from V and 7 bases from J, with 11 bases between. The V gene's germline CDR1 is SEHNR and CDR2 FQNEAQ (reference sequence). CDR3 region: CASNIGGNSPLHF. The CDR3 DNA reads as TGTGCCAGCAACATTGGAGGAAATTCACCCCTCCACTTT.

The chain employs TRBV5-1 and TRBJ2-1, with 9 bases lining up with TRBD2. The ends lost 0 bases at V and 6 bases at J; junction bases unmatched: 7. This CDR3 is 16 amino acids long. CDR1 is SGHRS and CDR2 is YFSETQ in the germline V gene. The CDR3 loop is CASSLALAGGGNEQFF. The CDR3 coding sequence is TGCGCCAGCAGCTTGGCCCTGGCGGGGGGGGGCAATGAGCAGTTCTTC.

V and J are TRBV9 and TRBJ2-7; 10 nucleotides agree with TRBD2. The V gene's germline CDR1 is SGDLS and CDR2 YYNGEE. The CDR3 covers 15 residues. V gave up 0 bases and J gave up 2 bases; unmatched junction bases: 2. CDR3 region: CASSVESGGAYEQYF. CDR3 sequence (DNA): TGTGCCAGCAGCGTAGAAAGCGGGGGGGCCTACGAGCAGTACTTC.

This chain uses TRBV11-2 with TRBJ2-3, with a tentative D call TRBD1 (5 bases). The CDR3 totals 14 residues. Germline lookup yields CDR1 SGHAT and CDR2 FQNNGV. V dropped 3 bases and J dropped 0 bases, with 7 bases sitting between them. CDR3 protein: CASSFRGSTDTQYF. As DNA, the CDR3 is TGTGCCAGCAGCTTTAGGGGTAGCACAGATACGCAGTATTTT.

This clone was seen only once. The rearrangement joins TRBV4-1 to TRBJ2-7, with a weak D call TRBD1 (5 bases). CDR1 is MGHRA and CDR2 is YSYEKL in the germline V gene. V lost 2 bases to trimming and J lost 2 bases, with 13 bases between them. The CDR3 has 15 amino acids. The CDR3 bases are TGCGCCAGCAGCCAACATCTGACAGCCACCTACGAGCAGTACTTC. It is translated as CASSQHLTATYEQYF.

This clone was observed a few times. The chain recombines TRBV9 with TRBJ1-3; TRBD1 matches at 7 bases. This CDR3 has 15 residues. Per the germline V gene, CDR1 is SGDLS and CDR2 is YYNGEE. Trimming cost V 0 bases and J 0 bases; bases outside gene matches: 0. The CDR3, as DNA: TGTGCCAGCAGCGTAGGGGACAGCTCTGGAAACACCATATATTTT. Amino acid sequence: CASSVGDSSGNTIYF.

The chain recombines TRBV19 with TRBJ1-1, with 7 bases matching TRBD1. V was pared by 5 bases and J by 5 bases, with 8 bases of the junction left unmatched. CDR3 length: 14 residues. CDR1 is LNHDA, CDR2 SQIVND, per germline (reference sequence). In DNA form, the CDR3 reads TGTGCCAGTAGTCTCGGACAGGAACTAACTGAAGCTTTCTTT. Translating it yields CASSLGQELTEAFF.